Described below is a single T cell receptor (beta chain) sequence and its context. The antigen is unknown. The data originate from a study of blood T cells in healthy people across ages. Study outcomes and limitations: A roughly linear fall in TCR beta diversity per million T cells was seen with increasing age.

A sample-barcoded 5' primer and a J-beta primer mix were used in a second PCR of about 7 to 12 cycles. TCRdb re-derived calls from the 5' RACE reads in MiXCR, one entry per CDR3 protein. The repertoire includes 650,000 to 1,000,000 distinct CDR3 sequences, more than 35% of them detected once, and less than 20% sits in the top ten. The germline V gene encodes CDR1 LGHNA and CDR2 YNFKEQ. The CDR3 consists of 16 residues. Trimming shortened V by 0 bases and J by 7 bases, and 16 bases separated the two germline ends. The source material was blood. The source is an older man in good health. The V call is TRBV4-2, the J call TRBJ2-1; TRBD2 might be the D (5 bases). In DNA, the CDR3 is TGTGCCAGCAGCCAAGATGGACTTAGGGTATGGAATGAGCAGTTCTTC. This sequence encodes CASSQDGLRVWNEQFF.